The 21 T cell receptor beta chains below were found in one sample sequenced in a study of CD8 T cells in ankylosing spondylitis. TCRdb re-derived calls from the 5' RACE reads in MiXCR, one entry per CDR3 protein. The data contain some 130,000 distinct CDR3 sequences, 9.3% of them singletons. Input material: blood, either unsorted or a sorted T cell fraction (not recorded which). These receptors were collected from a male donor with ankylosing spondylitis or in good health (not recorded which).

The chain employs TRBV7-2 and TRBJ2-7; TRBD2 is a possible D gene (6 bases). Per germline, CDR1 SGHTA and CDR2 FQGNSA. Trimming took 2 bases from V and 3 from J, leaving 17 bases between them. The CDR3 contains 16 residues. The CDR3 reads CASSLWSGGIGYEQYF. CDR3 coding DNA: TGTGCCAGCAGCTTATGGTCGGGCGGGATAGGCTACGAGCAGTACTTC.

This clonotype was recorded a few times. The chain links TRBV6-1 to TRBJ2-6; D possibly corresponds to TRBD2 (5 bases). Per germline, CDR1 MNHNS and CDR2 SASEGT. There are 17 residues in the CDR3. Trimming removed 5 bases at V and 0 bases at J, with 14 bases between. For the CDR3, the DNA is TGTGCCAGCAGTACGAGAGGGTACCCCTCTGGGGCCAACGTCCTGACTTTC. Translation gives CASSTRGYPSGANVLTF.

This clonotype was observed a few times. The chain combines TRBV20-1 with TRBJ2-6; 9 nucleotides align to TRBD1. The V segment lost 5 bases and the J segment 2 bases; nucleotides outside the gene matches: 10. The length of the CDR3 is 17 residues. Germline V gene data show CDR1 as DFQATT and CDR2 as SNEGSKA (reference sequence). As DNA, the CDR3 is TGCAGTGCTTCTAAAGGACAGGGGCGGACTGGGGCCAACGTCCTGACTTTC. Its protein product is CSASKGQGRTGANVLTF.

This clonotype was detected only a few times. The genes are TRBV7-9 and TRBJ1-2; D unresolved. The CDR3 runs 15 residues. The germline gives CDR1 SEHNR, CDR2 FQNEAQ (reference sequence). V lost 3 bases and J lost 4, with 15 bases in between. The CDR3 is CASSLPGQHLYGYTF. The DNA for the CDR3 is TGTGCCAGCAGCTTGCCGGGCCAACACCTCTATGGCTACACCTTC.

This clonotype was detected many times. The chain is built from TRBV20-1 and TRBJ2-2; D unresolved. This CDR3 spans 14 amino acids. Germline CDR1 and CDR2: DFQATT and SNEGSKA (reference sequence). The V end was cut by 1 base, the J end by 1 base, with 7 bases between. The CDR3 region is CSARAWGNTGELFF. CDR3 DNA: TGCAGTGCTAGAGCCTGGGGGAACACCGGGGAGCTGTTTTTT.

The CDR3 DNA is TGTGCCAGCAGCTTAGCGGGGGGGACGAACACCGGGGAGCTGTTTTTT. Translated: CASSLAGGTNTGELFF. The rearrangement uses TRBV7-2 and TRBJ2-2, with 7 bases lining up with TRBD2. CDR1 and CDR2 (germline): SGHTA, FQGNSA. This CDR3 comprises 16 residues. The trim removed 0 bases at V and 0 bases at J, leaving 1 base unmatched.

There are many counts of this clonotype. In DNA form, the CDR3 reads TGTGCCAGCAGTCCGTGGCAGCCCGAGGAGACCCAGTACTTC. Translation: CASSPWQPEETQYF. The J gene is TRBJ2-5, the V gene TRBV27; D gene uncertain. V gave up 5 bases and J gave up 5 bases, with 15 bases separating them. There are 14 residues in the CDR3. Germline values: CDR1 MNHEY, CDR2 SMNVEV (reference sequence).

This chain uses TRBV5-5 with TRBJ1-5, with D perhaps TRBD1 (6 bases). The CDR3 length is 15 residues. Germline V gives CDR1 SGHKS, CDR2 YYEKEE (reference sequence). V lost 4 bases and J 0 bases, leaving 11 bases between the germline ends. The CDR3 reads CASSGGHNSNQPQHF. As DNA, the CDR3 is TGTGCCAGCAGCGGGGGCCATAATAGCAATCAGCCCCAGCATTTT. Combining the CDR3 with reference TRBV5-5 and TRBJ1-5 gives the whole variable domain DAGVTQSPTHLIKTRGQQVTLRCSPISGHKSVSWYQQVLGQGPQFIFQYYEKEERGRGNFPDRFSARQFPNYSSELNVNALLLGDSALYLCASSGGHNSNQPQHFGDGTRLSIL.

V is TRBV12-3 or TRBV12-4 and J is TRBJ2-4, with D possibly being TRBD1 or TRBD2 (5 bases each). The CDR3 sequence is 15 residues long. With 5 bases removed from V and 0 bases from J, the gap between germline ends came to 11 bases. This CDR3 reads CASSERGIAKNIQYF. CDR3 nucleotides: TGTGCCAGCAGTGAGAGGGGTATAGCCAAAAACATTCAGTACTTC.

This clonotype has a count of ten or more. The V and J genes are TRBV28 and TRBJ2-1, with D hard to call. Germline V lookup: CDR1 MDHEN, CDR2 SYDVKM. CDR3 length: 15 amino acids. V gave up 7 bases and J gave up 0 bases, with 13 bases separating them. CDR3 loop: CASTYLKSSYNEQFF. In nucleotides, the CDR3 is TGTGCCAGCACCTACCTCAAGAGCTCCTACAATGAGCAGTTCTTC.

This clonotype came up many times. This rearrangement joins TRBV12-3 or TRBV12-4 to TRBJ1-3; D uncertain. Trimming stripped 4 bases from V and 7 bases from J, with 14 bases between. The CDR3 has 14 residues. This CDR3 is CASSSPSVWNTIYF. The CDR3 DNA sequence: TGTGCCAGCAGTTCCCCCTCCGTCTGGAACACCATATATTTT.

In DNA form, the CDR3 reads TGTGCCAGCAGTTTAATGCTAGCCAAAAACATTCAGTACTTC. It codes for CASSLMLAKNIQYF. V and J are TRBV28 and TRBJ2-4; no definite D call. The V gene's germline CDR1 is MDHEN and CDR2 SYDVKM. The CDR3 is 14 amino acids. The V and J ends lost 2 bases and 0 bases respectively, with 5 bases between them.

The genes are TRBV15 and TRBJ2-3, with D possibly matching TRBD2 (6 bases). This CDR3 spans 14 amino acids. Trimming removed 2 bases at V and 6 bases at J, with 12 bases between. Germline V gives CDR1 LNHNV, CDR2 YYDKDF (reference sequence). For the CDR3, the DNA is TGTGCCACCAGCAGAATGCGGGATGCCGATACGCAGTATTTT. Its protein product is CATSRMRDADTQYF. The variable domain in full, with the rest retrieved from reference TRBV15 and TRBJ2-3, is DAMVIQNPRYQVTQFGKPVTLSCSQTLNHNVMYWYQQKSSQAPKLLFHYYDKDFNNEADTPDNFQSRRPNTSFCFLDIRSPGLGDTAMYLCATSRMRDADTQYFGPGTRLTVL.

In DNA form, the CDR3 reads TGTGCCAGCAGCCCTAATTCCAGGACAGGGTATATTGAGCAGTTCTTC. Amino acid sequence: CASSPNSRTGYIEQFF. The J gene is TRBJ2-1, the V gene TRBV4-2; 8 bases are shared with TRBD1. J gave up 9 bases and V 4 bases, and 14 bases lay outside the gene matches. The CDR3 sequence is 16 residues long. In germline, CDR1 is LGHNA, CDR2 YNFKEQ.

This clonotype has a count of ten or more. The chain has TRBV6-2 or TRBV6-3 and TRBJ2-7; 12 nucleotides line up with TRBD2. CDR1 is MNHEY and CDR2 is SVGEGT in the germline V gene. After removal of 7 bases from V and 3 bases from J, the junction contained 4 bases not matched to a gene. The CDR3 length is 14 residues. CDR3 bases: TGTGCCAGCAAAAAACTAGCGGGAGGCTACGAGCAGTACTTC. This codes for CASKKLAGGYEQYF.

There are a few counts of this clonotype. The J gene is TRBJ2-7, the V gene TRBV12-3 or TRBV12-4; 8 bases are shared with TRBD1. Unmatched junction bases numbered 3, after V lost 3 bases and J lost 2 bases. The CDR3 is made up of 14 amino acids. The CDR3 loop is CASSFGQGTYEQYF. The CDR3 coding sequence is TGTGCCAGCAGTTTCGGACAGGGAACCTACGAGCAGTACTTC.

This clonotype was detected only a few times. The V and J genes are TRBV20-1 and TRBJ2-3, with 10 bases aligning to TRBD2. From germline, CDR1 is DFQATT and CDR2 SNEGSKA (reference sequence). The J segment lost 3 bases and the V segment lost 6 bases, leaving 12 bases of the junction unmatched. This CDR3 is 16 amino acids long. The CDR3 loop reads CSAPTLTSGITDTQYF. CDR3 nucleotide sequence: TGCAGTGCCCCGACCTTAACTAGCGGGATAACAGATACGCAGTATTTT.

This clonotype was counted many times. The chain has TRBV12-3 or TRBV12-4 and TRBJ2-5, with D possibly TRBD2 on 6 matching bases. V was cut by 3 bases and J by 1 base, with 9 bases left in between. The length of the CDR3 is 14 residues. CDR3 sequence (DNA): TGTGCCAGCAGTTTTGGAGGGAGCCAAGAGACCCAGTACTTC. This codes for CASSFGGSQETQYF.

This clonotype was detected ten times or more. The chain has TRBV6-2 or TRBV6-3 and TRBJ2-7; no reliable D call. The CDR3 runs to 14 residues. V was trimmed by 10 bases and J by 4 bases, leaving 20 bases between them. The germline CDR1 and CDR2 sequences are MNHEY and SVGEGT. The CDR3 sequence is CATNDGLFPYEQYF. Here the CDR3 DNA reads TGTGCCACCAACGATGGGCTATTCCCGTACGAGCAGTACTTC.

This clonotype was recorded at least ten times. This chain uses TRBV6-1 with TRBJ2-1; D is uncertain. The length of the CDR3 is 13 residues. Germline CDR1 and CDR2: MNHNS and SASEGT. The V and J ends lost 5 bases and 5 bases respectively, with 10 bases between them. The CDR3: CASSLWADNEQFF. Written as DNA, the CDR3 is TGTGCCAGCAGTCTTTGGGCAGACAATGAGCAGTTCTTC.

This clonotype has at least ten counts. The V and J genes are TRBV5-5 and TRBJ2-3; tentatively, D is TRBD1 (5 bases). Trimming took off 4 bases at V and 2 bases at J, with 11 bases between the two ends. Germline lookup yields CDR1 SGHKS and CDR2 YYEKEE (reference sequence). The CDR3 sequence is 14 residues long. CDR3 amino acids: CASSLQGSTDTQYF. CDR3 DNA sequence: TGTGCCAGCAGCCTCCAGGGTTCCACAGATACGCAGTATTTT. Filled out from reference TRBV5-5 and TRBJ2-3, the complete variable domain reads DAGVTQSPTHLIKTRGQQVTLRCSPISGHKSVSWYQQVLGQGPQFIFQYYEKEERGRGNFPDRFSARQFPNYSSELNVNALLLGDSALYLCASSLQGSTDTQYFGPGTRLTVL.